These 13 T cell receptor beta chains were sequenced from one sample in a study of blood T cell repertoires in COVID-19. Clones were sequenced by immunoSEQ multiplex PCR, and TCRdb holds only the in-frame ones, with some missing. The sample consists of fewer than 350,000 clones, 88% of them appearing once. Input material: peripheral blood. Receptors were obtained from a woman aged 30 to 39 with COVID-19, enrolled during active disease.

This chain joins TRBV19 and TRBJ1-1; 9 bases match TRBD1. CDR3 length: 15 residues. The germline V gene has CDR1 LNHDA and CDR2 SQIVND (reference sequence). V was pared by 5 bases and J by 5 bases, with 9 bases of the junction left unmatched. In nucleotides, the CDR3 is TGTGCCAGTAGTCTAAGACAGGGGGTTTGGACTGAAGCTTTCTTT. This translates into CASSLRQGVWTEAFF.

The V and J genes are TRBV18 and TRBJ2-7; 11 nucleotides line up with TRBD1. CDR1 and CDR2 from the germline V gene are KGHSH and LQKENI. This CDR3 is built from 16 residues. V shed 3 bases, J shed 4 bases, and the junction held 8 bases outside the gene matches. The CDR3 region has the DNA TGTGCCAGCTCACCCCTCCCCGGACAGGGGGCTTACGAGCAGTACTTC. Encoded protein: CASSPLPGQGAYEQYF.

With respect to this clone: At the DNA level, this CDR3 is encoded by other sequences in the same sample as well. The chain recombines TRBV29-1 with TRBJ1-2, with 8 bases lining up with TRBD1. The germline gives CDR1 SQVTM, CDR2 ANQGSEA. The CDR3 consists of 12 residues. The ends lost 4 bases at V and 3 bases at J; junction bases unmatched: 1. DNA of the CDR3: TGCAGCGTTGGGGACAGGTACTATGGCTACACCTTC. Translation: CSVGDRYYGYTF.

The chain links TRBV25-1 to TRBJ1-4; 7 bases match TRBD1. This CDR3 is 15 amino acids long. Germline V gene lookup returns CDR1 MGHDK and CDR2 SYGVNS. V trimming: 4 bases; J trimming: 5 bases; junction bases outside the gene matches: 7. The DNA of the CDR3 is TGTGCCAGCAGTGCTCATCGAGGGGGCAATGAAAAACTGTTTTTT. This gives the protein CASSAHRGGNEKLFF.

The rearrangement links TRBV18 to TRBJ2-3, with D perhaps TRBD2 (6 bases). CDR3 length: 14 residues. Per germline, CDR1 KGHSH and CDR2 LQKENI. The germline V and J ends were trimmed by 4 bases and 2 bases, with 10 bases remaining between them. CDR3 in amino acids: CASSLSGFTDTQYF. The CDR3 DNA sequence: TGTGCCAGCTCACTTAGCGGCTTCACAGATACGCAGTATTTT.

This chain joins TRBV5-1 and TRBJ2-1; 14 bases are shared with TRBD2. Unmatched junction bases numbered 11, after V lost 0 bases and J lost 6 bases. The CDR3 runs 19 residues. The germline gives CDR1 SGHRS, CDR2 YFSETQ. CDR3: CASSLGWGTSGGPGNEQFF. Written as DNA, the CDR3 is TGCGCCAGCAGCTTGGGTTGGGGGACTAGCGGGGGTCCCGGCAATGAGCAGTTCTTC.

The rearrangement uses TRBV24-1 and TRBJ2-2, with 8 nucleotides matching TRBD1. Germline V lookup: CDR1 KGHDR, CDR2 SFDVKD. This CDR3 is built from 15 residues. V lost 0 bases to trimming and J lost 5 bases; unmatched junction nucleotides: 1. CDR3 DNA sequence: TGTGCCACCAGTGATTTGACAGGGGGAACCGGGGAGCTGTTTTTT. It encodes CATSDLTGGTGELFF.

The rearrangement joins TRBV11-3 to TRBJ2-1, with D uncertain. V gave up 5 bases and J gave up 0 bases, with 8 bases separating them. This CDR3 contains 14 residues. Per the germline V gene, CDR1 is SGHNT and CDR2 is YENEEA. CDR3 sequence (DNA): TGTGCCAGCAGCCCCGCTAGCTCCTACAATGAGCAGTTCTTC. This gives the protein CASSPASSYNEQFF.

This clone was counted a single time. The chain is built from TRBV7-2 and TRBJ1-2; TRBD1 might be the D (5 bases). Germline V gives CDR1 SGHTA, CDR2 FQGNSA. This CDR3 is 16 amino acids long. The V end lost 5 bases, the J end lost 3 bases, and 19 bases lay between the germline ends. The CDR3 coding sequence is TGTGCCAGCAGCGACCTTGGTCGGGGGACTTACTATGGCTACACCTTC. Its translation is CASSDLGRGTYYGYTF.

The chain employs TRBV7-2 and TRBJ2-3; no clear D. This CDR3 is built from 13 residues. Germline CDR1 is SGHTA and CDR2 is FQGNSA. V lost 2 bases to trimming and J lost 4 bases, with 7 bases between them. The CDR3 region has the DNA TGTGCCAGCAGCTTACACTCCTCAGATACGCAGTATTTT. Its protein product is CASSLHSSDTQYF.

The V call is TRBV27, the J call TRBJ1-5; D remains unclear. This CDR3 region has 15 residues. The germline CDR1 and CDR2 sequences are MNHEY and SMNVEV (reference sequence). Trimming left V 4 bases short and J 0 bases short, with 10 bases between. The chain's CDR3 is CASSSLEGSNQPQHF. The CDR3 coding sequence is TGTGCCAGCAGTTCACTCGAGGGTAGCAATCAGCCCCAGCATTTT.

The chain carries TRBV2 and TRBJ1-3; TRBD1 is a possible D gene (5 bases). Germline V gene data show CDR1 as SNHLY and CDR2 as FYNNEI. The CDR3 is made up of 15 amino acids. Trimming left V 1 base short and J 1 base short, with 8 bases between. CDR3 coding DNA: TGTGCCAGCAGTGAAGGTGGGACTTCTGGAAACACCATATATTTT. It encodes CASSEGGTSGNTIYF. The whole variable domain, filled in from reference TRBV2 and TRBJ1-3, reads EPEVTQTPSHQVTQMGQEVILRCVPISNHLYFYWYRQILGQKVEFLVSFYNNEISEKSEIFDDQFSVERPDGSNFTLKIRSTKLEDSAMYFCASSEGGTSGNTIYFGEGSWLTVV.

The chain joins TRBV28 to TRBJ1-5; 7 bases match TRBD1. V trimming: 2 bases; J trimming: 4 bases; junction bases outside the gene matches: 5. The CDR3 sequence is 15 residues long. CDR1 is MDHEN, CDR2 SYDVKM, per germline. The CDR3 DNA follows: TGTGCCAGCAGTTTAAGGGGGCAGGGGAATCAGCCCCAGCATTTT. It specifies CASSLRGQGNQPQHF.